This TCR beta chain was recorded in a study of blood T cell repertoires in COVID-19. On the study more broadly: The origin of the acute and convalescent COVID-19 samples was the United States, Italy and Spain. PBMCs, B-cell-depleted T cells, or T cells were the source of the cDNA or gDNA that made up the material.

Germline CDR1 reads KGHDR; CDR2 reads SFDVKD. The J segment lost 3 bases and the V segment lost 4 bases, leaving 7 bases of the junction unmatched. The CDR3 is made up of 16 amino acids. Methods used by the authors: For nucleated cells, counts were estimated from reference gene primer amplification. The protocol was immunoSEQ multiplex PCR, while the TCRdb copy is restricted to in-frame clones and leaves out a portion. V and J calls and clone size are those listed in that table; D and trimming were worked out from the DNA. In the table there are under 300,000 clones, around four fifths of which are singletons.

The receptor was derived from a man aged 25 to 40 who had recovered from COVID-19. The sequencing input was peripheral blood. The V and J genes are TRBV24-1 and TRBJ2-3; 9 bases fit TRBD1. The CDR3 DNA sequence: TGTGCCACCAGTGACCCGGGACAGGGCGTGACAGATACGCAGTATTTT. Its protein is CATSDPGQGVTDTQYF.